Listed below are T cell receptor beta chains from one sample, sequenced in a study of T cell responses to AZD1222 COVID-19 vaccine. Libraries were prepared by immunoSEQ multiplex PCR; TCRdb keeps only in-frame clonotypes and omits some of them. Here the sample spans 150,000 to 200,000 clones, approximately 94% being singletons. The source was peripheral blood, collected on day 0 of AZD1222 vaccination. The source is an adult in good health. The CDR3 runs from the conserved cysteine through the conserved F or W. The D gene is left open where the match is weak. The size field is filled for only some rows; it gives once, few, many or a size class.

d_call j_call clone_size v_call cdr3_nt cdr3_aa
NA TRBJ2-2 NA TRBV6-4 TGTGCCGGTTTTAGCGACCCAAAGAAAGACACCGGGGAGCTGTTTTTT CAGFSDPKKDTGELFF
NA TRBJ1-6 NA TRBV11-2 TGTGCCAGCCGCGGGGGGACCTATAATTCACCCCTCCACTTT CASRGGTYNSPLHF
NA TRBJ2-3 NA TRBV7-6 TGTGCCAGCAGCTTGAGTAGCGGAGGGGGCACAGATACGCAGTATTTT CASSLSSGGGTDTQYF
NA TRBJ1-2 NA TRBV28 TGTGCCAGCACAGCAGGCAACTATGGCTACACCTTC CASTAGNYGYTF
NA TRBJ1-2 NA TRBV9 TGTGCCAGCAGCGAACGGGACCAGGGCTATGGCTACACCTTC CASSERDQGYGYTF
TRBD1 TRBJ1-5 NA TRBV10-3 TGTGCCATCAGTATGGACAGGGGCAATCAGCCCCAGCATTTT CAISMDRGNQPQHF
NA TRBJ1-5 once TRBV5-1 TGCGCCAGCAGCTTGGGGGGAGCTAATCAGCCCCAGCATTTT CASSLGGANQPQHF
TRBD1 TRBJ1-6 NA TRBV5-5 TGTGCCAGCCTACGACAGGGGGCGCGCTATAATTCACCCCTCCACTTT CASLRQGARYNSPLHF
TRBD2 TRBJ2-2 NA TRBV11-3 TGTGCCAGCAGCTTGGGGGGGAGAGGCACCGGGGAGCTGTTTTTT CASSLGGRGTGELFF
NA TRBJ2-7 NA TRBV6-1 TGTGCCAGCAGTGAGTGGCGCCGAGCGGGCTTC CASSEWRRAGF
NA TRBJ2-1 NA TRBV10-3 TGTGCCATCAGTGACCCTTACTCCTACAATGAGCAGTTCTTC CAISDPYSYNEQFF
NA TRBJ1-1 NA TRBV5-1 TGCGCCAGCAGCTTTTCGAACACTGAAGCTTTCTTT CASSFSNTEAFF
NA TRBJ1-1 NA TRBV7-9 TGTGCCAGCAGGGGTGTGAACACTGAAGCTTTCTTT CASRGVNTEAFF
NA TRBJ1-2 NA TRBV6-5 TGTGCCAGCAGTTACTCGATTGGGAACTATGGCTACACCTTC CASSYSIGNYGYTF
TRBD2 TRBJ2-7 NA TRBV7-9 TGTGCCAGCAGCTTGGGACTAGCGGGAGGAGGAGAGCAGTACTTC CASSLGLAGGGEQYF
NA TRBJ1-5 few TRBV19 TGTGCCAGTAGTATCGGGAGTGTTGGGGCCCAGCATTTT CASSIGSVGAQHF
TRBD1 TRBJ1-5 NA TRBV10-2 TGCGCCAGCAGGGAAACAGGGGGCGCCCCCCAATCAGAACCCCAGCATTTT CASRETGGAPQSEPQHF
NA TRBJ1-1 NA TRBV5-5 TGTGCCAGCAGCTTGGAGGCAGGCGAAGCTTTCTTT CASSLEAGEAFF
NA TRBJ1-6 NA TRBV5-4 TGTGCCAGCAGCATAGGCCACACCGGTAATTCACCCCTCCACTTT CASSIGHTGNSPLHF
NA TRBJ1-5 NA TRBV6-1 TGTGCCAGCAGTGATAGTGGAGGTGGTTGGCAGCCCCAGCATTTT CASSDSGGGWQPQHF
NA TRBJ1-2 NA TRBV20-1 TGCAGTGCTAGTCAGCGGAACTATGGCTACACCTTC CSASQRNYGYTF
NA TRBJ1-6 once TRBV28 TGTGCCAGCATCCTTAGGATTGGTTCACCCCTCCACTTT CASILRIGSPLHF
TRBD2 TRBJ2-2 NA TRBV5-1 TGCGCCAGCAGCTTAAGTCCGGGAGGAGTAAACACCGGGGAGCTGTTTTTT CASSLSPGGVNTGELFF
NA TRBJ1-1 NA TRBV6-4 TGTGCCAGCAGCCAAACAGGGAGCACTGAAGCTTTCTTT CASSQTGSTEAFF
NA TRBJ1-5 NA TRBV27 TGTGCCAGCAGTTTTCAAAGCGGCAATCAGCCCCAGCATTTT CASSFQSGNQPQHF
TRBD1 TRBJ1-6 NA TRBV15 TGTGCCACCAGCAGAGTAAGAGGGGGCGGGACACCCCTCCACTTT CATSRVRGGGTPLHF
NA TRBJ2-5 NA TRBV2 TGTGCCAGCAGTGAAGCGAATCAAAGAGAGACCCAGTACTTC CASSEANQRETQYF
NA TRBJ1-5 NA TRBV6-1 TGTGCCAGCAGTGAAGTTTGGGATTCCAATCAGCCCCAGCATTTT CASSEVWDSNQPQHF
TRBD1 TRBJ1-2 NA TRBV4-2 TGTGCCAGCAGCCAAGATTGGGGGACAGAGACCTATGGCTACACCTTC CASSQDWGTETYGYTF
NA TRBJ1-1 NA TRBV10-1 TGCGCCAGCAGTGATCGGGCCAGAGCTTTCTTT CASSDRARAFF
NA TRBJ1-1 NA TRBV29-1 TGCAGCGTAGCCCCCCTGGGTACTGAAGCTTTCTTT CSVAPLGTEAFF
TRBD1 TRBJ2-3 once TRBV30 TGTGCCTGGAGTGCGGACAGGGAGACAGATACGCAGTATTTT CAWSADRETDTQYF
TRBD2 TRBJ2-7 NA TRBV19 TGTGCCAGTAGTATTGGGGGCGAACTAGCGGGAGGTCCCTACGAGCAGTACTTC CASSIGGELAGGPYEQYF
NA TRBJ1-3 NA TRBV2 TGTGCCAGCAGTAGAGAGGTCCCTGGAAACACCATATATTTT CASSREVPGNTIYF
NA TRBJ2-2 NA TRBV6-5 TGTGCCAGCAGTTACATGTGGGAGTTAGACACCGGGGAGCTGTTTTTT CASSYMWELDTGELFF
NA TRBJ1-6 NA TRBV5-1 TGCGCCAGCACCCAGGGTTGGAATTCACCCCTCCACTTT CASTQGWNSPLHF
NA TRBJ1-2 NA TRBV14 TGTGCCAGCAGCCAACAAACGATAGGGACTTATGGCTACACCTTC CASSQQTIGTYGYTF
TRBD1 TRBJ1-4 NA TRBV11-2 TGTGCCAGCAGCTTTACAGGGGGCCTAACTAATGAAAAACTGTTTTTT CASSFTGGLTNEKLFF
NA TRBJ2-5 NA TRBV7-2 TGTGCCAGCAGCTTCAGAGAGACCCAGTACTTC CASSFRETQYF
NA TRBJ2-5 NA TRBV15 TGTGCCACCAGGGGTGAGGAGACCCAGTACTTC CATRGEETQYF
TRBD2 TRBJ2-7 NA TRBV28 TGTGCCAGCACCAAGACTAGCGGGAGTCCAGGCGAGCAGTACTTC CASTKTSGSPGEQYF
NA TRBJ2-2 NA TRBV5-1 TGCGCCAGCAGCTTTGTAGAGGGCGGGGAGCTGTTTTTT CASSFVEGGELFF
NA TRBJ1-4 NA TRBV5-1 TGCGCCAGCAGCTTGAGGGCAGGAAATGAAAAACTGTTTTTT CASSLRAGNEKLFF
NA TRBJ2-7 NA TRBV20-1 TGCAGTGTTACCAAGAAGGAGCAGTACTTC CSVTKKEQYF
TRBD1 TRBJ2-1 NA TRBV9 TGTGCCAGCAGCGGACAGGGGGGACAGGGTAGAAGCGGCAGCTCCTACAATGAGCAGTTCTTC CASSGQGGQGRSGSSYNEQFF